This T cell receptor (beta chain) was profiled in a study of cytomegalovirus exposure and HLA in healthy donors. Notes on the study in general: By a later analysis, the bulk of CMV-associated TCR beta chains appeared HLA-restricted. Some segments of the V type, notably TRBV6-2 and TRBV6-3, were excluded as indistinguishable.

Both 60 Vbeta primers and 13 Jbeta primers went into the PCR. Produced via immunoSEQ multiplex PCR; TCRdb's table is partial and in-frame only. The table records around 100,000 clones, roughly 71% of them present only once. Trimming stripped 5 bases from V and 1 base from J, with 11 bases between. This CDR3 is built from 14 residues. Per the germline V gene, CDR1 is PRHDT and CDR2 is FYEKMQ (reference sequence). As to this clone: The antigen is not known.

Likely unrecorded immune exposures existed in these nominally healthy donors. The chain employs TRBV13 and TRBJ1-1, with D perhaps TRBD1 (6 bases). This clonotype originated in a man aged 45 to 65 in good health and CMV-seronegative. Sequencing was carried out using PBMCs. This chain's CDR3 is CASSRGHPNTEAFF. The DNA of the CDR3 is TGTGCCAGCAGCCGGGGACATCCGAACACTGAAGCTTTCTTT.